The sequence of this T cell receptor (beta chain) was determined in a study of early stage breast cancer tumors. The CDR3 extends over 16 amino acids. CDR1 is MGHRA, CDR2 YSYEKL, per germline. Trimming at V came to 0 bases and at J to 9 bases, leaving 8 bases not matched to a gene. General study findings and limits: Commonly generated sequences made up most enriched TCRB sequences shared between patients.

On this clone: The target antigen is unknown.

Sequenced by immunoSEQ multiplex PCR; TCRdb stores in-frame clones only, minus some. The sample shows tens of thousands of clones, roughly 80% of them seen only once. The rearrangement links TRBV4-1 to TRBJ2-1; TRBD2 agrees at 10 bases. This sequence originates from a person aged 30-39 years with breast cancer. The material sequenced was blood. The CDR3 spells CASSQDPLAGGTEQFF. The CDR3 bases are TGCGCCAGCAGCCAAGATCCGTTAGCGGGAGGTACTGAGCAGTTCTTC.